Each of the 11 T cell receptor beta chains below was sequenced from the same sample in a study of cytomegalovirus exposure and HLA in healthy donors. A multiplex PCR was run with 60 Vbeta primers and 13 Jbeta primers. Profiling relied on immunoSEQ multiplex PCR, and the TCRdb table lists in-frame clones only, not all of them. The sample shows more than 150,000 clones, 78% of them seen only once. The sequenced sample consisted of PBMCs. These receptors were collected from a woman aged 30 to 39 in good health and CMV-seropositive.

This sequence joins TRBV5-6 and TRBJ1-2; a possible D gene is TRBD1 (6 bases). Trimming pared 0 bases from V and 0 bases from J, leaving 12 bases between. The CDR3 covers 16 residues. Germline V gene sequence: CDR1 SGHDT, CDR2 YYEEEE. The CDR3 is CASSLELQGPNYGYTF. CDR3 nucleotides: TGTGCCAGCAGCTTGGAACTTCAGGGGCCTAACTATGGCTACACCTTC. The full variable domain, rest sourced from reference TRBV5-6 and TRBJ1-2, is DAGVTQSPTHLIKTRGQQVTLRCSPKSGHDTVSWYQQALGQGPQFIFQYYEEEERQRGNFPDRFSGHQFPNYSSELNVNALLLGDSALYLCASSLELQGPNYGYTFGSGTRLTVV.

V is TRBV6-5 and J is TRBJ1-2, with no clear D. V gave up 0 bases and J gave up 1 base, with 9 bases separating them. Germline V lookup: CDR1 MNHEY, CDR2 SVGAGI. The length of the CDR3 is 15 residues. CDR3 residues: CASSYSGLYNYGYTF. The CDR3 region has the DNA TGTGCCAGCAGTTACTCGGGCCTCTATAACTATGGCTACACCTTC.

V is TRBV4-3 and J is TRBJ1-1; no clear D. This CDR3 region has 16 residues. V dropped 1 base and J dropped 3 bases, with 15 bases sitting between them. Germline V gene sequence: CDR1 LGHNA, CDR2 YSLEER. CDR3 nucleotide sequence: TGCGCCAGCAGCCAAGTGATGGGTCGGGAGGACACTGAAGCTTTCTTT. Its protein is CASSQVMGREDTEAFF.

The V and J genes are TRBV6-5 and TRBJ2-1, with 12 bases that match TRBD2. Trimming removed 3 bases from V and 7 bases from J; junction bases left unmatched: 7. In germline, CDR1 is MNHEY, CDR2 SVGAGI. The CDR3 is 16 residues long. The CDR3 DNA sequence: TGTGCCAGCAGTTATGCCGCGCTAGCGGGAGGGAATGAGCAGTTCTTC. It specifies CASSYAALAGGNEQFF.

The V call is TRBV10-1, the J call TRBJ2-7; 8 nucleotides align to TRBD1. Per the germline V gene, CDR1 is WNHNN and CDR2 is SYGVQD (reference sequence). This CDR3 has 13 residues. J lost 5 bases, V lost 4 bases, and 4 bases had no gene match. The DNA of the CDR3 is TGCGCCAGCAGTGCTCAGGGGGCGGACGAGCAGTACTTC. This encodes CASSAQGADEQYF.

This sequence joins TRBV6-5 and TRBJ2-7; 7 positions agree with TRBD2. Germline V lookup: CDR1 MNHEY, CDR2 SVGAGI. V trimming: 5 bases; J trimming: 9 bases; junction bases outside the gene matches: 13. The CDR3 runs 14 residues. In DNA form, the CDR3 reads TGTGCCAGCAGTGAGATATCCTTTACGGGAGGGCAGTACTTC. Translation gives CASSEISFTGGQYF.

This chain links TRBV6-4 with TRBJ2-2, with D uncertain. The CDR3 loop spans 15 amino acids. CDR1 and CDR2 (germline): MRHNA, SNTAGT. Trimming cost V 6 bases and J 0 bases, with 11 bases left between them. CDR3 amino acids: CASSGRLTNTGELFF. The CDR3 DNA sequence: TGTGCCAGCAGCGGCAGGCTGACGAACACCGGGGAGCTGTTTTTT.

The chain is built from TRBV6-6 and TRBJ1-4, with unresolved D. CDR1 is MNHNY, CDR2 SVGAGI, per germline (reference sequence). The CDR3 has 13 amino acids. V was pared by 2 bases and J by 7 bases, with 8 bases between. For the CDR3, the DNA is TGTGCCAGCAGTTACAGGAGAGGTGAAAAACTGTTTTTT. Its protein product is CASSYRRGEKLFF.

The chain employs TRBV4-2 and TRBJ2-2, with TRBD1 as a possible D gene (5 bases). Between the trimmed V and J ends, which lost 4 bases and 5 bases, there was a span of 17 bases. Germline V gene data show CDR1 as LGHNA and CDR2 as YNFKEQ. The CDR3 runs to 16 residues. CDR3 sequence: CASSPRVGVKTGELFF. In nucleotides, the CDR3 is TGTGCCAGCAGCCCCCGGGTAGGGGTAAAGACCGGGGAGCTGTTTTTT.

The J gene is TRBJ2-7, the V gene TRBV27; the D gene is possibly TRBD1 (6 bases). Germline CDR1 and CDR2: MNHEY and SMNVEV (reference sequence). Between the trimmed V and J ends, which lost 7 bases and 7 bases, there was a span of 20 bases. The CDR3 is made up of 14 amino acids. CDR3 nucleotide sequence: TGTGCCAGCACTAATGGGGGCCGGACGGCTGAGCAGTACTTC. Translation: CASTNGGRTAEQYF.

This clone appeared a single time. V and J are TRBV2 and TRBJ2-7; D is unresolved. Trimming removed 7 bases at V and 4 bases at J, with 14 bases between. Germline V CDR1 and CDR2: SNHLY, FYNNEI. The CDR3 runs 13 residues. CDR3 in DNA: TGTGCCAGCACCCGAGTATGGTCTTACGAGCAGTACTTC. It translates to CASTRVWSYEQYF.